What follows are 19 T cell receptor beta chains derived from one specimen sequenced in a study of blood T cell repertoires in COVID-19. TCRdb keeps only in-frame clones here, not all; method: immunoSEQ multiplex PCR. The sample has more than 65,000 clones; about three quarters are singletons. The sample consisted of peripheral blood. The receptors were sampled from a woman aged 80 or over with active or convalescent COVID-19.

The J gene is TRBJ1-1, the V gene TRBV6-1, with a possible D match to TRBD1 (6 bases). Deletions cut 2 bases from V and 10 bases from J, with 20 bases between. There are 15 residues in the CDR3. Germline CDR1 MNHNS, CDR2 SASEGT. CDR3 bases: TGTGCCAGCAGTGAATGGGTAGGGGGAATAATTGGAGCTTTCTTT. Protein sequence: CASSEWVGGIIGAFF.

The chain has TRBV5-1 and TRBJ2-7, with D possibly being TRBD2 (5 bases). Germline V lookup: CDR1 SGHRS, CDR2 YFSETQ. The CDR3 length is 14 residues. Deletions cut 0 bases from V and 3 bases from J, with 10 bases between. The CDR3 sequence: CASSLDPGFYEQYF. The CDR3 DNA reads as TGCGCCAGCAGCTTGGATCCGGGGTTCTACGAGCAGTACTTC. Drawing the rest from reference TRBV5-1 and TRBJ2-7, the complete variable domain is KAGVTQTPRYLIKTRGQQVTLSCSPISGHRSVSWYQQTPGQGLQFLFEYFSETQRNKGNFPGRFSGRQFSNSRSEMNVSTLELGDSALYLCASSLDPGFYEQYFGPGTRLTVT.

The J gene is TRBJ2-2, the V gene TRBV4-1; 10 nucleotides align to TRBD2. V was clipped by 4 bases and J by 6 bases; unmatched bases: 8. Germline V gene data show CDR1 as MGHRA and CDR2 as YSYEKL. The CDR3 loop spans 16 amino acids. CDR3 region: CASSRDLAGASGELFF. CDR3 bases: TGCGCCAGCAGCCGGGATCTAGCGGGGGCCTCCGGGGAGCTGTTTTTT.

This sequence joins TRBV6-5 and TRBJ1-2, with D tentatively TRBD1 (5 bases). The CDR3 loop spans 13 amino acids. Germline values: CDR1 MNHEY, CDR2 SVGAGI. Deletions cut 4 bases from V and 2 bases from J, with 8 bases between. This chain's CDR3 is CASSWGDNYGYTF. The CDR3 DNA reads as TGTGCCAGCAGTTGGGGGGACAACTATGGCTACACCTTC.

V usage is TRBV12-5 and J usage is TRBJ2-2; TRBD2 is a possible D gene (5 bases). The germline CDR1 and CDR2 sequences are LGHNT and FRNRAP. The CDR3 is 14 residues long. CDR3 DNA: TGTGCCACATCTGAGGGTTACAACACCGGGGAGCTGTTTTTT. As protein: CATSEGYNTGELFF.

This clone has only a few counts. CDR3 DNA sequence: TGTGCCATCACCGAGGTGGGTGGGAACACTGAAGCTTTCTTT. It codes for CAITEVGGNTEAFF. The chain joins TRBV10-3 to TRBJ1-1, with D uncertain. Germline V gives CDR1 ENHRY, CDR2 SYGVKD. The CDR3 runs 14 residues. V gave up 7 bases and J gave up 1 base, with 13 bases separating them.

This sequence joins TRBV6-1 and TRBJ2-3; D may be TRBD2 (7 bases). Germline V CDR1 and CDR2: MNHNS, SASEGT. CDR3 length: 19 amino acids. With 1 base removed from V and 3 bases from J, the gap between germline ends came to 23 bases. CDR3 residues: CASSEGGGPSGAETDTQYF. DNA for the CDR3: TGTGCCAGCAGTGAAGGGGGGGGGCCTTCAGGGGCCGAGACAGATACGCAGTATTTT.

The rearrangement links TRBV18 to TRBJ1-2; 8 nucleotides agree with TRBD1. Trimming at V came to 4 bases and at J to 10 bases, leaving 5 bases not matched to a gene. The CDR3 covers 12 residues. Germline assignment: CDR1 KGHSH and CDR2 LQKENI. CDR3 coding DNA: TGTGCCAGCTCACGCCCACAGGGGGTCTACACCTTC. Its protein is CASSRPQGVYTF.

The chain has TRBV19 and TRBJ2-2; tentative D call: TRBD1 (5 bases). CDR1 and CDR2 (germline): LNHDA, SQIVND (reference sequence). V gave up 5 bases and J gave up 5 bases, with 9 bases separating them. This CDR3 spans 13 amino acids. In nucleotides, the CDR3 is TGTGCCAGTAGTCCTCAGGGAACCGGGGAGCTGTTTTTT. Protein product: CASSPQGTGELFF.

CDR3 in DNA: TGTGCCAGCAGCTTAGAACCCCAGGGCGGCCAAGCCTACGAGCAGTACTTC. Translated, it gives CASSLEPQGGQAYEQYF. The chain employs TRBV7-6 and TRBJ2-7, with TRBD1 as a possible D gene (5 bases). With 1 base removed from V and 2 bases from J, the gap between germline ends came to 18 bases. This CDR3 region has 17 residues. Germline CDR1 SGHVS, CDR2 FNYEAQ.

J is TRBJ2-7 and V is TRBV7-2; the D gene is possibly TRBD1 (6 bases). Trimming pared 6 bases from V and 1 base from J, leaving 13 bases between. The CDR3 is made up of 14 amino acids. Per germline, CDR1 SGHTA and CDR2 FQGNSA. CDR3 nucleotide sequence: TGTGCCAGCAGTTCCGACAGGCTATCCTACGAGCAGTACTTC. Amino acids: CASSSDRLSYEQYF.

Note on this clone: Germline and junction disagree at one end, which may indicate a read error. The chain couples TRBV4-3 to TRBJ2-1; the match to TRBD2 covers 9 bases. The CDR3 is 15 amino acids. Germline CDR1 reads LGHNA; CDR2 reads YSLEER. CDR3 protein: CARSHRGGEGNEQFF. The CDR3, as DNA: TGCGCCCGCAGCCACCGCGGGGGGGAGGGGAATGAGCAGTTCTTC.

This clone occurred once. This chain uses TRBV11-3 with TRBJ1-2, with D possibly TRBD1 on 5 matching bases. V lost 2 bases to trimming and J lost 1 base, with 8 bases between them. The CDR3 length is 14 residues. Germline-derived CDR1 and CDR2 are SGHNT and YENEEA. CDR3: CASSLRRVNYGYTF. The CDR3 DNA is TGTGCCAGCAGCTTACGCAGGGTTAACTATGGCTACACCTTC.

The chain recombines TRBV7-2 with TRBJ2-3; TRBD2 matches 10 bases. This CDR3 has 15 amino acids. The germline V gene encodes CDR1 SGHTA and CDR2 FQGNSA. V gave up 4 bases and J gave up 1 base; unmatched junction bases: 2. CDR3 residues: CASSSGTSGTDTQYF. In DNA, the CDR3 is TGTGCCAGCAGCTCTGGGACTAGCGGCACAGATACGCAGTATTTT. Supplemented by reference TRBV7-2 and TRBJ2-3, the full variable domain reads GAGVSQSPSNKVTEKGKDVELRCDPISGHTALYWYRQSLGQGLEFLIYFQGNSAPDKSGLPSDRFSAERTGGSVSTLTIQRTQQEDSAVYLCASSSGTSGTDTQYFGPGTRLTVL.

V is TRBV7-8 and J is TRBJ1-1; D ambiguous. The germline gives CDR1 SGHVS, CDR2 FQNEAQ. Trimming took 5 bases from V and 0 from J, leaving 10 bases between them. The CDR3 spans 14 residues. CDR3 sequence reads: CASSPRSMNTEAFF. Here the CDR3 DNA reads TGTGCCAGCAGCCCACGGAGCATGAACACTGAAGCTTTCTTT.

This clone was seen once. The chain couples TRBV12-5 to TRBJ2-3, with TRBD1 matching over 10 bases. This CDR3 is 15 amino acids long. Per germline, CDR1 LGHNT and CDR2 FRNRAP. Trimming took 7 bases from V and 5 from J; bases not matched to a gene: 9. The CDR3 here is CASALGQGYKDTQYF. For the CDR3, the DNA is TGTGCTAGTGCGTTGGGACAGGGGTATAAAGATACGCAGTATTTT.

The chain carries TRBV18 and TRBJ2-7; 7 bases fit TRBD1. Germline-derived CDR1 and CDR2 are KGHSH and LQKENI. CDR3 size: 13 residues. V shed 5 bases, J shed 5 bases, and the junction held 6 bases outside the gene matches. The CDR3 reads CASSADRANEQYF. The DNA of the CDR3 is TGTGCCAGCTCAGCTGACAGGGCAAACGAGCAGTACTTC. Based on the CDR3 plus reference TRBV18 and TRBJ2-7, the full variable domain is NAGVMQNPRHLVRRRGQEARLRCSPMKGHSHVYWYRQLPEEGLKFMVYLQKENIIDESGMPKERFSAEFPKEGPSILRIQQVVRGDSAAYFCASSADRANEQYFGPGTRLTVT.

This clone was seen a handful of times. The chain has TRBV12-5 and TRBJ2-7; 11 bases agree with TRBD2. The length of the CDR3 is 17 residues. Per germline, CDR1 LGHNT and CDR2 FRNRAP. Trimming at V came to 3 bases and at J to 0 bases, leaving 7 bases not matched to a gene. The CDR3 reads CASGFRTSGPPSYEQYF. CDR3 coding DNA: TGTGCTAGTGGTTTCAGGACTAGCGGGCCCCCCTCCTACGAGCAGTACTTC.

The chain links TRBV6-1 to TRBJ1-3; D is unresolved. The CDR3 covers 15 residues. The V gene's germline CDR1 is MNHNS and CDR2 SASEGT. The V end was cut by 1 base, the J end by 2 bases, with 9 bases between. Here the CDR3 reads CASSEVRGTGNTIYF. The CDR3 DNA follows: TGTGCCAGCAGTGAAGTTAGAGGGACTGGAAACACCATATATTTT.